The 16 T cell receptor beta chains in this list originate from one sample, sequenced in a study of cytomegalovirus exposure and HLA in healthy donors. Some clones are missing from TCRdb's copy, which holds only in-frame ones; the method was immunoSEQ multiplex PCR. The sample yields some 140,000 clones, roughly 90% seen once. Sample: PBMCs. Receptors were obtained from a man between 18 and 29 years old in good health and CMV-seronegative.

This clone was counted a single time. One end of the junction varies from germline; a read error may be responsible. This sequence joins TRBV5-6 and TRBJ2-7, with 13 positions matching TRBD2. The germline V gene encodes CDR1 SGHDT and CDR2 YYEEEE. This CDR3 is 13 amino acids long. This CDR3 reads CASSPGTSGTPSF. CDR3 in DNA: TGTGCCAGCAGCCCCGGGACTAGCGGGACTCCCAGCTTC.

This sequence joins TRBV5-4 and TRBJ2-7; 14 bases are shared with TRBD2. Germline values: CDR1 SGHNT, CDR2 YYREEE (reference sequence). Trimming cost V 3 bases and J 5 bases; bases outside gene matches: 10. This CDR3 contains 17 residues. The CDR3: CASSSGTSGGGANEQYF. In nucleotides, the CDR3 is TGTGCCAGCAGCTCCGGGACTAGCGGGGGTGGGGCGAACGAGCAGTACTTC.

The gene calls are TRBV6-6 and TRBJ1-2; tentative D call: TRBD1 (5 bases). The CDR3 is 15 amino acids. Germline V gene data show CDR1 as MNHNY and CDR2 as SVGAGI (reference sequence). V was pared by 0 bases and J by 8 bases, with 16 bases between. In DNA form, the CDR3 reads TGTGCCAGCAGTTACTCCCTGGGGGGATACTTGGGCTACACCTTC. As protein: CASSYSLGGYLGYTF.

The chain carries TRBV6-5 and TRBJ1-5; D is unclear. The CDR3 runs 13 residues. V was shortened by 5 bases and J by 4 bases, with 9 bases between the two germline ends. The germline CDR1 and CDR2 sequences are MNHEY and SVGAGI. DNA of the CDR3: TGTGCCAGCAGTGAAGCGGAGAATCAGCCCCAGCATTTT. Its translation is CASSEAENQPQHF.

This CDR3 reads CAISESESYEQYF. CDR3 sequence (DNA): TGTGCCATCAGTGAGTCGGAGTCCTACGAGCAGTACTTC. The V and J genes are TRBV10-3 and TRBJ2-7; no definite D call. Trimming stripped 0 bases from V and 1 base from J, with 4 bases between. CDR3 length equals 13 residues. Germline CDR1 reads ENHRY; CDR2 reads SYGVKD.

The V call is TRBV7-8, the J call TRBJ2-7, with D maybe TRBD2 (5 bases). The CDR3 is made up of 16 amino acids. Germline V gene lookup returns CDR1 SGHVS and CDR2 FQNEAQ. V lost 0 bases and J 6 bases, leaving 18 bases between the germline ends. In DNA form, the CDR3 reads TGTGCCAGCAGCTTAGCGGAGGTATCCCCCTGGCGCGAGCAGTACTTC. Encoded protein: CASSLAEVSPWREQYF.

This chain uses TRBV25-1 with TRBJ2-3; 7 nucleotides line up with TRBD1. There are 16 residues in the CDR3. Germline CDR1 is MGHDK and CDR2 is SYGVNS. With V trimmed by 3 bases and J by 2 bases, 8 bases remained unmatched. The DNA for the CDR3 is TGTGCCAGCAGTGACGGGACAGACCCCCACACAGATACGCAGTATTTT. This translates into CASSDGTDPHTDTQYF.

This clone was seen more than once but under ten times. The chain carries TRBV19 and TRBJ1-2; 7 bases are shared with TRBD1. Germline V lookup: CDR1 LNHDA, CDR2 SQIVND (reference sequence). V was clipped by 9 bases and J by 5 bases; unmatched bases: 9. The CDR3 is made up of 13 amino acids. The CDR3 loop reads CASGQGGSYGYTF. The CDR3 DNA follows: TGTGCCAGCGGACAAGGGGGCTCATATGGCTACACCTTC. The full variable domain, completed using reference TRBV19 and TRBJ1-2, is DGGITQSPKYLFRKEGQNVTLSCEQNLNHDAMYWYRQDPGQGLRLIYYSQIVNDFQKGDIAEGYSVSREKKESFPLTVTSAQKNPTAFYLCASGQGGSYGYTFGSGTRLTVV.

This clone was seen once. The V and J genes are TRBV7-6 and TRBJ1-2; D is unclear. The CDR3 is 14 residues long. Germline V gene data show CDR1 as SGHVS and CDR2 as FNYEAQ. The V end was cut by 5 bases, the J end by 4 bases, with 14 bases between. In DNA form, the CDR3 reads TGTGCCAGCAGCCCCCTGCAGGCCGCCTATGGCTACACCTTC. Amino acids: CASSPLQAAYGYTF.

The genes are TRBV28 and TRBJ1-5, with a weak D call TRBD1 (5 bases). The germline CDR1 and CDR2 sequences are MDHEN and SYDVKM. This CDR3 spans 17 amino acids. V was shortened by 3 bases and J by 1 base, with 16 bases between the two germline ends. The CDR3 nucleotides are TGTGCCAGCAGTTTCCTCACAAGACAGAGAAGCAATCAGCCCCAGCATTTT. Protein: CASSFLTRQRSNQPQHF.

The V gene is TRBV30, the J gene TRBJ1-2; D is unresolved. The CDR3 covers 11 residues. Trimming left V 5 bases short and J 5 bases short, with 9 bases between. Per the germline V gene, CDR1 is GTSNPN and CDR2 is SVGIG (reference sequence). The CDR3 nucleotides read TGTGCCTGGTTTCTGGAGTATGGCTACACCTTC. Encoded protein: CAWFLEYGYTF.

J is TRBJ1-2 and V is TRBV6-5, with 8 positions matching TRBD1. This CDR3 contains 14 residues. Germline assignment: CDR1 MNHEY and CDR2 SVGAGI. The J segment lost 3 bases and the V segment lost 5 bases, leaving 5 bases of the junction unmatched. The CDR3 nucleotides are TGTGCCAGCAGTCTGCAGGGGGCGTACTATGGCTACACCTTC. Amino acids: CASSLQGAYYGYTF.

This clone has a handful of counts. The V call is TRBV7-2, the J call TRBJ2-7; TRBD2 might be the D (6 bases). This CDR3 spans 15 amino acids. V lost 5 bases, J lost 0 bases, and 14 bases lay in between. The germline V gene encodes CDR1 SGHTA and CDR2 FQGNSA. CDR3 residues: CASSPSGLNSYEQYF. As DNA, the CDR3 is TGTGCCAGCAGCCCCTCGGGACTCAACTCCTACGAGCAGTACTTC.

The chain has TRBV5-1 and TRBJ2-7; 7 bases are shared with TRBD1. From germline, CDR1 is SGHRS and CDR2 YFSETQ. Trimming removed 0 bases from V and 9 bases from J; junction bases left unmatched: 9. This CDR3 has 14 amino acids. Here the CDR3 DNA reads TGCGCCAGCAGCTTGGAAGGGGGCGGAACTGGGCAGTACTTC. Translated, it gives CASSLEGGGTGQYF.

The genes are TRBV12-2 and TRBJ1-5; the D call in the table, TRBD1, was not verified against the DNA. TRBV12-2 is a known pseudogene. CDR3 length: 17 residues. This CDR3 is CASRLALGQAPDQPQHF. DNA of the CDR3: TGTGCAAGTCGCTTAGCCCTGGGACAGGCCCCGGATCAGCCCCAGCATTTT.

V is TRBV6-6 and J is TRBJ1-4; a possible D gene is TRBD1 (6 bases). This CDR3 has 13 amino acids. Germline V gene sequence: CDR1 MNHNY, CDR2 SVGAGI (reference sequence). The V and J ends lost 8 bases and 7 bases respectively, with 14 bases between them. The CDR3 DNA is TGTGCCAGCGATGGACAGCCTGGTGAAAAACTGTTTTTT. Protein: CASDGQPGEKLFF.